These 18 T cell receptor beta chains came from one sample sequenced in a study of response to subunit inactivated influenza vaccine. In TCRdb, the RT-PCR reads were re-called with MiXCR into one record per CDR3 protein. Of 590,000 or so distinct CDR3 sequences in the sample, about 15% were seen once. The sample in question was PBMCs from blood, obtained 14 days before vaccination. Receptors were obtained from a man aged 50 or older who received an inactivated influenza vaccine.

This clonotype has a handful of counts. CDR3 protein: CASSTVLNTEAFF. CDR3 coding DNA: TGCGCCAGCAGCACGGTCTTAAACACTGAAGCTTTCTTT. The gene calls are TRBV5-1 and TRBJ1-1; D not certain. The CDR3 consists of 13 residues. CDR1 is SGHRS, CDR2 YFSETQ, per germline. V was shortened by 4 bases and J by 2 bases, with 9 bases between the two germline ends.

The chain joins TRBV7-9 to TRBJ2-2; 7 bases are shared with TRBD2. Unmatched junction bases numbered 9, after V lost 0 bases and J lost 5 bases. CDR3 size: 17 residues. Germline CDR1 and CDR2: SEHNR and FQNEAQ (reference sequence). As DNA, the CDR3 is TGTGCCAGCAGCTTAGCGTCGGGGGGTCCGTCGACCGGGGAGCTGTTTTTT. This gives the protein CASSLASGGPSTGELFF.

V and J are TRBV27 and TRBJ2-1; D is undetermined. This CDR3 contains 15 residues. The ends were cut back, 6 bases at V and 0 bases at J, with 12 bases in the middle. Germline V gene lookup returns CDR1 MNHEY and CDR2 SMNVEV (reference sequence). The CDR3, as DNA: TGTGCCAGCAGGACTTGGGGTAGCTCCTACAATGAGCAGTTCTTC. Translation: CASRTWGSSYNEQFF.

This clonotype was seen a handful of times. The chain is built from TRBV29-1 and TRBJ2-1; possible D gene TRBD1, 7 bases. The CDR3 extends over 12 amino acids. The V gene lost 3 bases and the J gene lost 12 bases, with 15 bases spanning the gap. Per the germline V gene, CDR1 is SQVTM and CDR2 is ANQGSEA. The CDR3 spells CSVDGRGVVQFF. DNA for the CDR3: TGCAGCGTTGATGGCAGGGGGGTCGTGCAGTTCTTC.

This clonotype has just a few counts. The gene calls are TRBV3-1 and TRBJ2-1, with D perhaps TRBD2 (6 bases). Germline lookup yields CDR1 LGHDT and CDR2 YNNKEL (reference sequence). The V end was cut by 4 bases, the J end by 4 bases, with 20 bases between. The CDR3 extends over 17 amino acids. CDR3 coding DNA: TGTGCCAGCAGCCCGCAAGGGCCGGGAGCAGGTTACAATGAGCAGTTCTTC. As protein: CASSPQGPGAGYNEQFF.

V usage is TRBV20-1 and J usage is TRBJ2-1; 14 bases are shared with TRBD2. Germline CDR1 and CDR2: DFQATT and SNEGSKA (reference sequence). The J segment lost 0 bases and the V segment lost 6 bases, leaving 13 bases of the junction unmatched. The CDR3 extends over 19 amino acids. DNA for the CDR3: TGCAGTGCAGACCGGGGACTAGCGGGAGTAGGAGTCTCCTACAATGAGCAGTTCTTC. It encodes CSADRGLAGVGVSYNEQFF.

This clonotype appeared a few times. The V gene is TRBV21-1, the J gene TRBJ2-7; the table's D gene call, TRBD1, was not cross checked with the DNA. TRBV21-1 is listed as a pseudogene. This CDR3 region has 17 residues. CDR3 in amino acids: CASSKNGQGRDPYEQYF. The CDR3 DNA reads TGTGCCAGCAGCAAAAATGGACAGGGGCGAGACCCCTACGAGCAGTACTTC.

This clonotype was detected a few times. DNA of the CDR3: TGTGCCAGCAGTCGGGACAGACTAGAGGCCAAAAACATTCAGTACTTC. As protein: CASSRDRLEAKNIQYF. The chain couples TRBV6-2 or TRBV6-3 to TRBJ2-4; D perhaps matches TRBD1 (7 bases). The CDR3 is made up of 16 amino acids. V shed 5 bases and J shed 1 base, with 15 bases lying between them. The germline CDR1 and CDR2 sequences are MNHEY and SVGEGT.

This clonotype was seen only a few times. The gene calls are TRBV7-3 and TRBJ2-7; the D gene is possibly TRBD2 (5 bases). V lost 5 bases and J 3 bases, leaving 17 bases between the germline ends. Looked up from germline, CDR1 is SGHTA and CDR2 is FQGTGA. CDR3 size: 15 residues. CDR3 coding DNA: TGTGCCAGCAGCCTCCAAGCTGGCGAGGGCTACGAGCAGTACTTC. As protein: CASSLQAGEGYEQYF.

The V call is TRBV2, the J call TRBJ2-1; D not resolved. V shed 6 bases and J shed 2 bases, with 8 bases lying between them. This CDR3 is 13 amino acids long. Per germline, CDR1 SNHLY and CDR2 FYNNEI. In DNA form, the CDR3 reads TGTGCCAGCAGAACATATACCTACAATGAGCAGTTCTTC. Amino acid sequence: CASRTYTYNEQFF.

V usage is TRBV28 and J usage is TRBJ2-3, with D possibly being TRBD2 (6 bases). CDR1 and CDR2 from the germline V gene are MDHEN and SYDVKM. V gave up 8 bases and J gave up 1 base, with 16 bases separating them. The CDR3 covers 15 residues. The CDR3 sequence is CASRGGIRGTDTQYF. The CDR3 DNA is TGTGCCAGCCGTGGGGGGATACGGGGCACAGATACGCAGTATTTT.

J is TRBJ1-1 and V is TRBV29-1; 7 bases fit TRBD1. Germline CDR1 SQVTM, CDR2 ANQGSEA. The CDR3 is 12 amino acids. V lost 5 bases, J lost 4 bases, and 4 bases stayed unmatched. DNA of the CDR3: TGCAGCGTTACCCCAGGGGGCACTGAAGCTTTCTTT. Translated, it gives CSVTPGGTEAFF.

The V and J genes are TRBV3-1 and TRBJ1-3, with D possibly TRBD1 on 5 matching bases. CDR3 length: 14 residues. Germline V gene lookup returns CDR1 LGHDT and CDR2 YNNKEL (reference sequence). Trimming took off 3 bases at V and 3 bases at J, with 9 bases between the two ends. CDR3 in DNA: TGTGCCAGCAGCCAGGGGGTGGTTGGAAACACCATATATTTT. Amino acids: CASSQGVVGNTIYF.

The rearrangement joins TRBV28 to TRBJ1-1; 10 positions match TRBD1. Germline loops: CDR1 MDHEN, CDR2 SYDVKM. The CDR3 has 18 residues. The trim removed 4 bases at V and 1 base at J, leaving 12 bases unmatched. The DNA for the CDR3 is TGTGCCAGCAGTTACCCTACCGGGACAGGGGTGGAGAACACTGAAGCTTTCTTT. Residues: CASSYPTGTGVENTEAFF.

The rearrangement joins TRBV11-2 to TRBJ2-2; D not certain. The germline V gene has CDR1 SGHAT and CDR2 FQNNGV. Between the trimmed V and J ends, which lost 3 bases and 7 bases, there was a span of 9 bases. CDR3 length equals 13 residues. Written as DNA, the CDR3 is TGTGCCAGCAGCTTGTGGTCTGGCGGGGAGCTGTTTTTT. It is translated as CASSLWSGGELFF.

J is TRBJ2-2 and V is TRBV6-2 or TRBV6-3; TRBD1 matches at 10 bases. CDR3 length: 17 amino acids. Germline values: CDR1 MNHEY, CDR2 SVGEGT. V lost 6 bases and J lost 3; bases outside the gene matches: 10. The CDR3 loop reads CASRNPPGTGDTGELFF. In DNA form, the CDR3 reads TGTGCCAGCAGGAATCCCCCCGGGACAGGGGACACCGGGGAGCTGTTTTTT.

This clonotype was seen a few times. Relative to the germline gene, one junction end is altered; a read error may explain this. The J gene is TRBJ2-1, the V gene TRBV5-1; D is unresolved. The V gene's germline CDR1 is SGHRS and CDR2 YFSETQ. There are 13 residues in the CDR3. The CDR3 region has the DNA TGCGCCAGCAGCCCGTCGTCCTCCAATGAGCAGTTCTTC. Encoded protein: CASSPSSSNEQFF.

This clonotype appeared many times. This rearrangement joins TRBV7-9 to TRBJ1-1, with a weak D call TRBD1 (5 bases). The CDR3 runs 12 residues. The germline gives CDR1 SEHNR, CDR2 FQNEAQ (reference sequence). V was clipped by 5 bases and J by 3 bases, with 7 bases between them. CDR3 sequence (DNA): TGTGCCAGCAGCAGGGGCTACACTGAAGCTTTCTTT. It encodes CASSRGYTEAFF.